One T cell receptor beta chain is described in this entry. Every participating donor contributed about 10 milliliters of peripheral blood through a draw. This record comes from a study of blood T cells in healthy people across ages. Study-level background: The capture of about one barcoded beta molecule per two T cells was achieved by template switching.

Using a J-beta primer mix together with a sample-barcoded 5' primer, a second PCR was run for roughly 7 to 11 cycles. A 12-random-nucleotide template-switch adaptor tagged each cDNA molecule. TCRdb re-derived calls from the 5' RACE reads in MiXCR, one entry per CDR3 protein. The table includes hundreds of thousands of distinct CDR3 sequences, about a third detected once. This receptor was taken from a woman at least 80 years old in good health. Sequencing was carried out using blood.

The DNA for the CDR3 is TGTGCCAGCAGTGAAGTGGGAACTCGGCCCCACGAGCAGTACTTC. Translating gives CASSEVGTRPHEQYF. The J gene is TRBJ2-7, the V gene TRBV27; the D is unclear. Trimming left V 5 bases short and J 5 bases short, with 19 bases between. Germline V gene lookup returns CDR1 MNHEY and CDR2 SMNVEV (reference sequence). CDR3 size: 15 residues.